This entry lists 21 T cell receptor beta chains sequenced from one sample in a study of beta chain features in type 1 diabetes. Expressed TCRB transcripts were sequenced because the entire RNA isolate underwent reverse transcription. Only in-frame clones appear in the TCRdb table, and some are missing; sequencing was by immunoSEQ multiplex PCR. This repertoire shows about 900,000 clones, around a sixth found once; its top ten account for 0.02% to 0.025%. Source material: naive CD4+ T cells from blood. These receptors all come from a young woman in good health.

This clone occurred a few times. The chain recombines TRBV4-3 with TRBJ2-1; possibly TRBD2 for D (6 bases). CDR1 is LGHNA and CDR2 is YSLEER in the germline V gene. The V gene lost 4 bases and the J gene lost 7 bases, with 17 bases spanning the gap. The CDR3 covers 15 residues. CDR3 coding DNA: TGCGCCAGCAGCCTTAGACGGTCTCTAGCGAATGAGCAGTTCTTC. Translating gives CASSLRRSLANEQFF.

The chain uses TRBV6-6 and TRBJ2-5; 12 nucleotides align to TRBD2. Germline values: CDR1 MNHNY, CDR2 SVGAGI (reference sequence). The CDR3 is made up of 14 amino acids. Trimming cost V 6 bases and J 5 bases; bases outside gene matches: 4. CDR3 in amino acids: CASRDLAGGETQYF. The CDR3, as DNA: TGTGCCAGCAGAGACCTAGCGGGAGGGGAGACCCAGTACTTC.

The sample holds a few counts of this clone. The chain joins TRBV7-2 to TRBJ1-4; 11 nucleotides match TRBD1. Trimming took 2 bases from V and 1 from J; bases not matched to a gene: 9. Germline CDR1 SGHTA, CDR2 FQGNSA. CDR3 length equals 19 residues. In DNA form, the CDR3 reads TGTGCCAGCAGCTTAATCTTTTTTGGGACAGGGGGAACTAATGAAAAACTGTTTTTT. Translation gives CASSLIFFGTGGTNEKLFF.

The gene calls are TRBV5-4 and TRBJ1-2; D not certain. Between the trimmed V and J ends, which lost 0 bases and 6 bases, there was a span of 9 bases. The germline V gene encodes CDR1 SGHNT and CDR2 YYREEE (reference sequence). This CDR3 contains 13 residues. The CDR3 is CASSLAIRDGYTF. CDR3 DNA: TGTGCCAGCAGCTTGGCTATAAGGGATGGCTACACCTTC.

The chain uses TRBV27 and TRBJ2-1, with D possibly TRBD2 on 5 matching bases. CDR3 length: 13 amino acids. Trimming stripped 6 bases from V and 7 bases from J, with 13 bases between. Per the germline V gene, CDR1 is MNHEY and CDR2 is SMNVEV (reference sequence). As DNA, the CDR3 is TGTGCCAGCAGACAGAACCGAGGGAATGAGCAGTTCTTC. Protein: CASRQNRGNEQFF.

This chain joins TRBV2 and TRBJ1-2; unclear D gene. From germline, CDR1 is SNHLY and CDR2 FYNNEI. V lost 7 bases to trimming and J lost 4 bases, with 10 bases between them. The CDR3 is made up of 12 amino acids. In DNA, the CDR3 is TGTGCCAGCAAGCCCACCCTCTATGGCTACACCTTC. This codes for CASKPTLYGYTF.

The rearrangement links TRBV18 to TRBJ2-7, with TRBD1 identical over 11 bases. This CDR3 region has 15 residues. The V gene's germline CDR1 is KGHSH and CDR2 LQKENI. The J segment lost 4 bases and the V segment lost 5 bases, leaving 7 bases of the junction unmatched. CDR3 DNA sequence: TGTGCCAGCTCAACCGGGACAGGGGGTGTGTACGAGCAGTACTTC. This translates into CASSTGTGGVYEQYF.

This clone was seen only a few times. The V gene is TRBV28, the J gene TRBJ1-2; D gene unclear. The germline gives CDR1 MDHEN, CDR2 SYDVKM. The CDR3 covers 13 residues. Trimming removed 7 bases at V and 5 bases at J, with 14 bases between. The CDR3 nucleotides read TGTGCCAGCATCCCCGAGACTGGATATGGCTACACCTTC. It codes for CASIPETGYGYTF.

This clone was seen more than once but under ten times. The chain has TRBV28 and TRBJ2-5; D is unclear. Per germline, CDR1 MDHEN and CDR2 SYDVKM. V dropped 5 bases and J dropped 3 bases, with 16 bases sitting between them. The CDR3 consists of 15 residues. The CDR3 bases are TGTGCCAGCAGTGAAGCCGGTGCGACGGAAGAGACCCAGTACTTC. Translation: CASSEAGATEETQYF.

The chain carries TRBV4-3 and TRBJ2-7, with D possibly TRBD1 on 5 matching bases. CDR3 length equals 13 residues. V lost 4 bases and J 2 bases, leaving 9 bases between the germline ends. Germline-derived CDR1 and CDR2 are LGHNA and YSLEER. CDR3 loop: CASSRTTTYEQYF. The CDR3 nucleotides read TGCGCCAGCAGCCGGACAACTACCTACGAGCAGTACTTC.

This clone was seen more than once but under ten times. The rearrangement joins TRBV14 to TRBJ2-1; TRBD2 aligns across 11 bases. Trimming removed 3 bases from V and 9 bases from J; junction bases left unmatched: 10. Germline CDR1 SGHDN, CDR2 FVKESK. The CDR3 loop spans 16 amino acids. The CDR3 sequence: CASSHRLAGLGGEQFF. In nucleotides, the CDR3 is TGTGCCAGCAGCCACCGACTAGCGGGATTAGGGGGTGAGCAGTTCTTC.

The sample holds a few counts of this clone. The genes are TRBV5-1 and TRBJ2-2; D gene ambiguous. With 2 bases removed from V and 3 bases from J, the gap between germline ends came to 11 bases. The CDR3 spans 15 residues. Germline V gene sequence: CDR1 SGHRS, CDR2 YFSETQ. The CDR3 is CASSFLPDDTGELFF. The CDR3 DNA sequence: TGCGCCAGCAGCTTCTTGCCAGACGACACCGGGGAGCTGTTTTTT.

This chain joins TRBV25-1 and TRBJ2-5, with TRBD1 as a possible D gene (5 bases). The end of the DNA is better explained by TRBJ2-7, so the J call may be wrong. Germline CDR1 reads MGHDK; CDR2 reads SYGVNS. This CDR3 is 12 amino acids long. The CDR3 loop is CASRGVSYEQYF. The DNA for the CDR3 is TGTGCCAGCAGAGGGGTATCCTACGAGCAGTACTTC.

The chain carries TRBV2 and TRBJ1-2; 9 nucleotides match TRBD1. J lost 7 bases, V lost 6 bases, and 3 bases had no gene match. The CDR3 is 12 residues long. The germline V gene has CDR1 SNHLY and CDR2 FYNNEI. The CDR3 DNA reads TGTGCCAGCAGAACAGGGGGCGTTGGCTACACCTTC. Translation: CASRTGGVGYTF.

The chain links TRBV4-3 to TRBJ2-3; D might be TRBD1 or TRBD2, each matching 5 bases. CDR1 and CDR2 (germline): LGHNA, YSLEER. V lost 1 base to trimming and J lost 4 bases, with 15 bases between them. There are 16 residues in the CDR3. The CDR3: CASSQGWGFLADTQYF. Here the CDR3 DNA reads TGCGCCAGCAGCCAAGGCTGGGGGTTCCTCGCAGATACGCAGTATTTT.

This sequence joins TRBV4-3 and TRBJ1-5; D ambiguous. The length of the CDR3 is 14 residues. V lost 5 bases, J lost 7 bases, and 15 bases lay in between. The germline V gene has CDR1 LGHNA and CDR2 YSLEER. The CDR3 region has the DNA TGCGCCAGCAGCGATGACATCAGCCCCCAGCCCCAGCATTTT. This gives the protein CASSDDISPQPQHF.

This clone has just a few counts. The chain employs TRBV6-6 and TRBJ2-5; 7 bases match TRBD2. The germline gives CDR1 MNHNY, CDR2 SVGAGI (reference sequence). V lost 4 bases to trimming and J lost 4 bases; unmatched junction nucleotides: 9. The CDR3 runs to 15 residues. CDR3 coding DNA: TGTGCCAGCAGTTCCCCGCAAGGGAGGGGAGAGACCCAGTACTTC. Translated, it gives CASSSPQGRGETQYF.

This clone was observed a few times. CDR3 loop: CASTSGTSSYNEQFF. The CDR3 DNA reads as TGTGCCAGCACCTCCGGGACTAGCTCCTACAATGAGCAGTTCTTC. The rearrangement links TRBV6-1 to TRBJ2-1, with 8 bases fitting TRBD2. The V segment lost 7 bases and the J segment 0 bases; nucleotides outside the gene matches: 5. The germline V gene encodes CDR1 MNHNS and CDR2 SASEGT. The CDR3 loop spans 15 amino acids.

In its sample, this clone was seen a few times. The genes are TRBV21-1 and TRBJ2-7; the listed D gene, TRBD1, was not tested against the DNA. TRBV21-1 is a pseudogene. CDR3 length: 16 amino acids. The CDR3 spells CASRQGSHLRFYEQYF. The CDR3 bases are TGTGCCAGCCGACAGGGTTCCCACCTACGATTCTACGAGCAGTACTTC.

This clone has more than one count but fewer than ten. The chain combines TRBV5-4 with TRBJ1-4, with D possibly TRBD1 on 5 matching bases. The CDR3 contains 14 residues. CDR1 SGHNT and CDR2 YYREEE come from the germline V gene (reference sequence). V lost 4 bases, J lost 3 bases, and 10 bases lay in between. The CDR3 protein is CASSNGAANEKLFF. In DNA form, the CDR3 reads TGTGCCAGCAGCAACGGGGCAGCTAATGAAAAACTGTTTTTT.

V gene TRBV5-1 combines with J gene TRBJ2-7, with 7 bases aligning to TRBD2. CDR3 length equals 14 residues. V lost 2 bases, J lost 1 base, and 3 bases stayed unmatched. Germline V gene sequence: CDR1 SGHRS, CDR2 YFSETQ. The CDR3: CASSFQRGSYEQYF. The CDR3 DNA is TGCGCCAGCAGCTTCCAGCGGGGATCCTACGAGCAGTACTTC.